These 8 T cell receptor beta chains came from one sample sequenced in a study of blood T cell repertoires in COVID-19. TCRdb keeps only in-frame clones here, not all; method: immunoSEQ multiplex PCR. The table includes under 200,000 clones, about 88% detected once. The source material was PBMCs or T cells enriched from blood (not recorded which). The receptors come from a man over 45 who had recovered from COVID-19.

The V call is TRBV7-8, the J call TRBJ1-2; a possible D gene is TRBD1 (5 bases). Looked up from germline, CDR1 is SGHVS and CDR2 is FQNEAQ. Deletions cut 2 bases from V and 6 bases from J, with 7 bases between. CDR3 size: 12 residues. The CDR3 bases are TGTGCCAGCAGCTTATCGGGGGATGGCTACACCTTC. Translated, it gives CASSLSGDGYTF.

The rearrangement joins TRBV9 to TRBJ2-5; D might be TRBD2 (6 bases). This CDR3 has 15 amino acids. Per germline, CDR1 SGDLS and CDR2 YYNGEE. V gave up 0 bases and J gave up 1 base, with 10 bases separating them. The CDR3: CASSVVYGGQETQYF. CDR3 nucleotide sequence: TGTGCCAGCAGCGTAGTCTACGGGGGCCAAGAGACCCAGTACTTC.

The V and J genes are TRBV2 and TRBJ2-1; the match to TRBD2 covers 13 bases. The J segment lost 10 bases and the V segment lost 9 bases, leaving 12 bases of the junction unmatched. The V gene's germline CDR1 is SNHLY and CDR2 FYNNEI. This CDR3 spans 15 amino acids. The CDR3 spells CASAPTSGGAWEQFF. The CDR3 DNA follows: TGTGCCAGTGCTCCAACTAGCGGGGGGGCCTGGGAGCAGTTCTTC.

The V and J genes are TRBV19 and TRBJ1-1; 7 positions match TRBD1. CDR1 and CDR2 (germline): LNHDA, SQIVND (reference sequence). The CDR3 is 14 amino acids. V shed 6 bases and J 0 bases; nucleotides not matched to a gene: 4. This CDR3 is CASSVGQLNTEAFF. In DNA form, the CDR3 reads TGTGCCAGTAGCGTGGGACAGTTGAACACTGAAGCTTTCTTT.

The table lists this clone with a few counts. The chain recombines TRBV4-2 with TRBJ1-2; no clear D gene. The germline gives CDR1 LGHNA, CDR2 YNFKEQ. The V gene lost 0 bases and the J gene lost 4 bases, with 9 bases spanning the gap. This CDR3 spans 14 amino acids. The CDR3 sequence is CASSQDRTAYGYTF. As DNA, the CDR3 is TGTGCCAGCAGCCAAGATCGAACAGCCTATGGCTACACCTTC.

The sample holds one count of this clone. This rearrangement joins TRBV7-2 to TRBJ2-3; a possible D gene is TRBD2 (6 bases). CDR3 size: 15 residues. V lost 8 bases and J 1 base, leaving 16 bases between the germline ends. Germline V gives CDR1 SGHTA, CDR2 FQGNSA. CDR3 in DNA: TGTGCCAGCGTATCGAGGGGAGGTGGCACAGATACGCAGTATTTT. Translation: CASVSRGGGTDTQYF. Full variable domain (missing parts from reference TRBV7-2 and TRBJ2-3): GAGVSQSPSNKVTEKGKDVELRCDPISGHTALYWYRQSLGQGLEFLIYFQGNSAPDKSGLPSDRFSAERTGGSVSTLTIQRTQQEDSAVYLCASVSRGGGTDTQYFGPGTRLTVL.

The rearrangement joins TRBV5-1 to TRBJ1-2; D remains unclear. Germline CDR1 and CDR2: SGHRS and YFSETQ. This CDR3 is built from 14 residues. The ends were cut back, 0 bases at V and 4 bases at J, with 10 bases in the middle. CDR3 sequence (DNA): TGCGCCAGCAGCTTGGATCCGGTGAGCTATGGCTACACCTTC. Amino acid sequence: CASSLDPVSYGYTF.

This chain links TRBV4-2 with TRBJ1-5; perhaps TRBD1 as D (5 bases). Trimming left V 0 bases short and J 10 bases short, with 10 bases between. From germline, CDR1 is LGHNA and CDR2 YNFKEQ. The CDR3 loop spans 13 amino acids. In DNA, the CDR3 is TGTGCCAGCAGCCAAGAGCGCAGGGATCCCCAGCATTTT. Its translation is CASSQERRDPQHF.